These 15 T cell receptor beta chains came from one sample sequenced in a study of shared clonotypes between healthy human individuals. TCRdb's copy holds only in-frame clones and misses some; the assay was immunoSEQ multiplex PCR. The sample has about 1.1 million clones, about 80% seen once; the top ten hold about 0.94%. The sample consisted of memory CD4+ T cells from PBMCs. The subset denotes: CD45RA-negative fraction. Receptor source: a young man in good health. Some clones in this sample may be carry-over from other donors' samples.

The chain couples TRBV6-5 to TRBJ1-4; D remains ambiguous. There are 13 residues in the CDR3. Trimming cost V 5 bases and J 8 bases, with 12 bases left between them. Germline CDR1 is MNHEY and CDR2 is SVGAGI. The chain's CDR3 is CASSRDPFEKLFF. Here the CDR3 DNA reads TGTGCCAGCAGTCGAGACCCTTTCGAAAAACTGTTTTTT.

The CDR3 sequence: CSVDRVGSYEQYF. The CDR3 bases are TGCAGCGTTGACAGGGTAGGATCTTACGAGCAGTACTTC. The chain has TRBV29-1 and TRBJ2-7, with D possibly TRBD1 on 5 matching bases. The germline gives CDR1 SQVTM, CDR2 ANQGSEA. CDR3 length: 13 residues. Trimming took off 3 bases at V and 4 bases at J, with 13 bases between the two ends.

A word on this clone: The conserved phenylalanine or tryptophan is not found at the CDR3 terminus, so this likely reflects a read error. The chain joins TRBV5-1 to TRBJ1-1, with D uncertain. Germline assignment: CDR1 SGHRS and CDR2 YFSETQ. Trimming shortened V by 0 bases and J by 4 bases, and 13 bases separated the two germline ends. CDR3 size: 15 residues. CDR3 amino acids: CASSLDYVGSTEAFL. CDR3 bases: TGCGCCAGCAGCTTGGATTACGTAGGGTCCACTGAAGCTTTCCTT.

V is TRBV5-1 and J is TRBJ2-5, with 7 positions matching TRBD2. V lost 4 bases and J lost 3; bases outside the gene matches: 3. Germline CDR1 reads SGHRS; CDR2 reads YFSETQ. This CDR3 is 13 amino acids long. The CDR3 here is CASSTGLEETQYF. CDR3 nucleotides: TGCGCCAGCAGCACCGGACTAGAAGAGACCCAGTACTTC. Combining the CDR3 with reference TRBV5-1 and TRBJ2-5 gives the whole variable domain KAGVTQTPRYLIKTRGQQVTLSCSPISGHRSVSWYQQTPGQGLQFLFEYFSETQRNKGNFPGRFSGRQFSNSRSEMNVSTLELGDSALYLCASSTGLEETQYFGPGTRLLVL.

This clone occurred a few times. The rearrangement joins TRBV2 to TRBJ2-3; D is unclear. Germline CDR1 SNHLY, CDR2 FYNNEI. The CDR3 totals 14 residues. V was shortened by 6 bases and J by 4 bases, with 14 bases between the two germline ends. The CDR3 DNA reads as TGTGCCAGCAGCCCCAGGTGGGGTGCAGATACGCAGTATTTT. Its protein is CASSPRWGADTQYF.

In this sample, this clone turned up once. J is TRBJ1-2 and V is TRBV30, with a weak D call TRBD1 (5 bases). This CDR3 is 13 amino acids long. Germline-derived CDR1 and CDR2 are GTSNPN and SVGIG (reference sequence). The V gene lost 0 bases and the J gene lost 3 bases, with 8 bases spanning the gap. CDR3 sequence (DNA): TGTGCCTGGAGTGTAGGGGCATACTATGGCTACACCTTC. Amino acid sequence: CAWSVGAYYGYTF.

This clone has a single count. The V call is TRBV9, the J call TRBJ2-5, with 9 bases identical to TRBD1. This CDR3 is 17 amino acids long. Germline CDR1 is SGDLS and CDR2 is YYNGEE. V gave up 3 bases and J gave up 0 bases; unmatched junction bases: 9. The CDR3 reads CASSAGQGLPHQETQYF. The CDR3 region has the DNA TGTGCCAGCAGCGCTGGACAGGGGCTCCCCCACCAAGAGACCCAGTACTTC.

V usage is TRBV27 and J usage is TRBJ2-2, with D maybe TRBD1 (5 bases). Germline CDR1 and CDR2: MNHEY and SMNVEV (reference sequence). Trimming cost V 10 bases and J 0 bases, with 15 bases left between them. The CDR3 length is 15 residues. CDR3 coding DNA: TGTGCCACCGCCTTCAGGGTGGCGAACACCGGGGAGCTGTTTTTT. Protein sequence: CATAFRVANTGELFF.

The chain employs TRBV9 and TRBJ2-5, with TRBD2 matching 7 bases. V lost 1 base, J lost 7 bases, and 4 bases stayed unmatched. CDR1 and CDR2 from the germline V gene are SGDLS and YYNGEE. The CDR3 consists of 13 residues. DNA of the CDR3: TGTGCCAGCAGCGTACGGGGGGAAGGGACCCAGTACTTC. Its protein is CASSVRGEGTQYF. Complete variable domain (other parts from reference TRBV9 and TRBJ2-5): DSGVTQTPKHLITATGQRVTLRCSPRSGDLSVYWYQQSLDQGLQFLIQYYNGEERAKGNILERFSAQQFPDLHSELNLSSLELGDSALYFCASSVRGEGTQYFGPGTRLLVL.

The chain recombines TRBV14 with TRBJ2-2; 11 bases agree with TRBD2. Trimming at V came to 1 base and at J to 6 bases, leaving 10 bases not matched to a gene. CDR1 and CDR2 (germline): SGHDN, FVKESK. The CDR3 is made up of 18 amino acids. The CDR3 region has the DNA TGTGCCAGCAGCCAAGGTCGGCTAGCGGGAGGAACCTCCGGGGAGCTGTTTTTT. It specifies CASSQGRLAGGTSGELFF. The entire variable domain, with the rest obtained from reference TRBV14 and TRBJ2-2, is as follows: EAGVTQFPSHSVIEKGQTVTLRCDPISGHDNLYWYRRVMGKEIKFLLHFVKESKQDESGMPNNRFLAERTGGTYSTLKVQPAELEDSGVYFCASSQGRLAGGTSGELFFGEGSRLTVL.

The CDR3 here is CASSFTGVGETQYF. The CDR3, as DNA: TGCGCCAGCAGCTTCACGGGGGTAGGGGAGACCCAGTACTTC. The V call is TRBV5-1, the J call TRBJ2-5; D might be TRBD2 (6 bases). V was pared by 2 bases and J by 5 bases, with 13 bases between. Germline V lookup: CDR1 SGHRS, CDR2 YFSETQ. The CDR3 extends over 14 amino acids.

This chain joins TRBV6-1 and TRBJ2-4, with D possibly matching TRBD2 (6 bases). This CDR3 has 15 amino acids. V lost 1 base and J 7 bases, leaving 14 bases between the germline ends. CDR1 and CDR2 from the germline V gene are MNHNS and SASEGT. The CDR3 region has the DNA TGTGCCAGCAGTGAAGTTTATGGTGGGAGGAACATTCAGTACTTC. Translation gives CASSEVYGGRNIQYF.

This clone was counted a few times. V usage is TRBV7-6 and J usage is TRBJ2-2; D might be TRBD2 (5 bases). CDR3 size: 14 residues. Germline V gene data show CDR1 as SGHVS and CDR2 as FNYEAQ. V dropped 8 bases and J dropped 7 bases, with 17 bases sitting between them. In DNA, the CDR3 is TGTGCCAGCGAATCCCCCTATGAGGGCGGGGAGCTGTTTTTT. Residues: CASESPYEGGELFF.

The rearrangement joins TRBV5-5 to TRBJ1-5; D not certain. Germline CDR1 SGHKS, CDR2 YYEKEE (reference sequence). There are 13 residues in the CDR3. Trimming took 4 bases from V and 5 from J, leaving 10 bases between them. The CDR3 DNA sequence: TGTGCCAGCAGCGCCGGGGAGGATCAGCCCCAGCATTTT. Translating it yields CASSAGEDQPQHF.

The J gene is TRBJ2-5, the V gene TRBV27; no firm D call. V lost 11 bases, J lost 2 bases, and 12 bases lay in between. Germline V CDR1 and CDR2: MNHEY, SMNVEV (reference sequence). This CDR3 is built from 12 residues. CDR3 nucleotides: TGTGCCGGCCGATTCCCACAAGAGACCCAGTACTTC. It is translated as CAGRFPQETQYF.